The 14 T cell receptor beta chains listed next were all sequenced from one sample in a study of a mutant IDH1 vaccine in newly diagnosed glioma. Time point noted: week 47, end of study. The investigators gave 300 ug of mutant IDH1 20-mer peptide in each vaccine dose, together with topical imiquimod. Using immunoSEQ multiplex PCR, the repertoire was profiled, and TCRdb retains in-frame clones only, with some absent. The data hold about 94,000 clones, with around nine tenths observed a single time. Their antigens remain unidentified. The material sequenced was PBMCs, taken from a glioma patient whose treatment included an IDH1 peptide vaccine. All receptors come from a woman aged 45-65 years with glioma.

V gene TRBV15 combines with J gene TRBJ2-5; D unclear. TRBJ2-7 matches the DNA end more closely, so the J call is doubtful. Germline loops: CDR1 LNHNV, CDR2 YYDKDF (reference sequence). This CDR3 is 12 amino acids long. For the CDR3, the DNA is TGTGCCACCAGCAGATCGATAGGCGAGCAGTACTTC. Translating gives CATSRSIGEQYF.

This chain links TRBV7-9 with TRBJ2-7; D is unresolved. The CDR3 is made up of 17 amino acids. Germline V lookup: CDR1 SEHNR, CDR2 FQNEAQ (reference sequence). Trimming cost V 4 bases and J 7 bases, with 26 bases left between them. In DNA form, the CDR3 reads TGTGCCAGCAGCTCCATATCCATACTCCCTTTTGGGCAGGAGCAGTACTTC. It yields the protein CASSSISILPFGQEQYF.

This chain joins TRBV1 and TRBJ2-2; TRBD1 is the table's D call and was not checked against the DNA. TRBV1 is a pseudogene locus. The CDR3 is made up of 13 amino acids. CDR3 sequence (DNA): TGCACCAGCAGCCGGACAGGGAGCGGGGAGCTGTTTTTT. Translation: CTSSRTGSGELFF.

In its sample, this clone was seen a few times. The CDR3 protein is CASSAQGTTGELFF. CDR3 in DNA: TGTGCCAGCAGTGCACAGGGTACCACCGGGGAGCTGTTTTTT. The rearrangement joins TRBV6-4 to TRBJ2-2, with D possibly being TRBD1 (6 bases). The CDR3 runs 14 residues. CDR1 and CDR2 from the germline V gene are MRHNA and SNTAGT. V gave up 4 bases and J gave up 4 bases, with 10 bases separating them.

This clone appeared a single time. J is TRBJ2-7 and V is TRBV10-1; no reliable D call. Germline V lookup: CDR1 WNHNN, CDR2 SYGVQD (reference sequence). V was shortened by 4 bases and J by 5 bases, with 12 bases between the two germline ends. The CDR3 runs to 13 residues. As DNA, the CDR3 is TGCGCCAGCAGTGTGCCAGGAATGGACGAGCAGTACTTC. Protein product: CASSVPGMDEQYF.

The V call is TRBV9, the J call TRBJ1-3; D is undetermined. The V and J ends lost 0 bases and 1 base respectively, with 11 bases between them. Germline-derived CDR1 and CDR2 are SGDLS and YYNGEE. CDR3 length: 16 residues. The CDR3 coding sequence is TGTGCCAGCAGCGTAGGCTGGGCCGTATCTGGAAACACCATATATTTT. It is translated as CASSVGWAVSGNTIYF.

CDR3 in amino acids: CASSQANGGSYNERQFF. CDR3 sequence (DNA): TGCGCCAGCAGCCAAGCTAATGGCGGGAGCTACAATGAGCGGCAGTTCTTC. This chain links TRBV4-1 with TRBJ2-1; 7 nucleotides match TRBD2. The CDR3 is made up of 17 amino acids. The germline gives CDR1 MGHRA, CDR2 YSYEKL. V gave up 1 base and J gave up 12 bases; unmatched junction bases: 18.

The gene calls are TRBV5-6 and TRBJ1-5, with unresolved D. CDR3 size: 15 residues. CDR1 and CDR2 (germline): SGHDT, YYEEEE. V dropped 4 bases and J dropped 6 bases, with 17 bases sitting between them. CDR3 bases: TGTGCCAGCAGCCGTAGCCCCGGGTTGGCTCAGCCCCAGCATTTT. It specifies CASSRSPGLAQPQHF.

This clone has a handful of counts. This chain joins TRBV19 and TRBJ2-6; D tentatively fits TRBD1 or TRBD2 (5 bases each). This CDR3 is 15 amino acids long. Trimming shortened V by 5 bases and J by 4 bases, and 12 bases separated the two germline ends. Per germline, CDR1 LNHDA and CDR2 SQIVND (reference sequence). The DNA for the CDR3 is TGTGCCAGTAGTCGGGCAGGGACCGGGGCCAACGTCCTGACTTTC. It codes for CASSRAGTGANVLTF. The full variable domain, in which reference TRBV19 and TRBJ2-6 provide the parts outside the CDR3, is DGGITQSPKYLFRKEGQNVTLSCEQNLNHDAMYWYRQDPGQGLRLIYYSQIVNDFQKGDIAEGYSVSREKKESFPLTVTSAQKNPTAFYLCASSRAGTGANVLTFGAGSRLTVL.

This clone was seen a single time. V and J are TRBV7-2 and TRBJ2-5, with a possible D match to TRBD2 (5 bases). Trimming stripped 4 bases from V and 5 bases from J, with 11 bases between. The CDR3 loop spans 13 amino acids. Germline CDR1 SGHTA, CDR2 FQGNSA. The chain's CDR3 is CASSSIAWETQYF. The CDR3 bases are TGTGCCAGCAGCTCGATAGCGTGGGAGACCCAGTACTTC.

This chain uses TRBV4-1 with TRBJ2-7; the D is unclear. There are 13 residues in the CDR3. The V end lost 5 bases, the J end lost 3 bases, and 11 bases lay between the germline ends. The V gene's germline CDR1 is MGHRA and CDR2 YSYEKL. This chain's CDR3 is CASSSFLGYEQYF. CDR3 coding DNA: TGCGCCAGCAGCTCGTTTCTTGGCTACGAGCAGTACTTC.

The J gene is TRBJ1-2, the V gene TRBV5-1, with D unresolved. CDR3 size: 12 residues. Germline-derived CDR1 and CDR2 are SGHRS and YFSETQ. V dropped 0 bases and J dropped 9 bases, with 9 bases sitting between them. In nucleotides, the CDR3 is TGCGCCAGCAGCTTGGACAGTCGACGCTACACCTTC. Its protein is CASSLDSRRYTF. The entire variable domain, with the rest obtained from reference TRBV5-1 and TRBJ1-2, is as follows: KAGVTQTPRYLIKTRGQQVTLSCSPISGHRSVSWYQQTPGQGLQFLFEYFSETQRNKGNFPGRFSGRQFSNSRSEMNVSTLELGDSALYLCASSLDSRRYTFGSGTRLTVV.

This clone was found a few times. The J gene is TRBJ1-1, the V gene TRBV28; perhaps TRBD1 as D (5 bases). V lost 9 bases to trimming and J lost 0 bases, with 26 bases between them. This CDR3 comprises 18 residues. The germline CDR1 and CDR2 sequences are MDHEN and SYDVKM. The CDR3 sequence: CASWARGRADGMNTEAFF. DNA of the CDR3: TGTGCCAGTTGGGCTCGGGGCAGGGCCGACGGGATGAACACTGAAGCTTTCTTT. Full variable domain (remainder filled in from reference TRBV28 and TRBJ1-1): DVKVTQSSRYLVKRTGEKVFLECVQDMDHENMFWYRQDPGLGLRLIYFSYDVKMKEKGDIPEGYSVSREKKERFSLILESASTNQTSMYLCASWARGRADGMNTEAFFGQGTRLTVV.

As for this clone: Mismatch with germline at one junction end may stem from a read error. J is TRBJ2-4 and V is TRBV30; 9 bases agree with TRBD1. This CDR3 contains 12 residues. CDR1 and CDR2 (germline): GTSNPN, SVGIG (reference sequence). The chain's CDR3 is CAWSESRDRVNF. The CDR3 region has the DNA TGTGCCTGGAGCGAATCCCGGGACAGGGTGAACTTC.